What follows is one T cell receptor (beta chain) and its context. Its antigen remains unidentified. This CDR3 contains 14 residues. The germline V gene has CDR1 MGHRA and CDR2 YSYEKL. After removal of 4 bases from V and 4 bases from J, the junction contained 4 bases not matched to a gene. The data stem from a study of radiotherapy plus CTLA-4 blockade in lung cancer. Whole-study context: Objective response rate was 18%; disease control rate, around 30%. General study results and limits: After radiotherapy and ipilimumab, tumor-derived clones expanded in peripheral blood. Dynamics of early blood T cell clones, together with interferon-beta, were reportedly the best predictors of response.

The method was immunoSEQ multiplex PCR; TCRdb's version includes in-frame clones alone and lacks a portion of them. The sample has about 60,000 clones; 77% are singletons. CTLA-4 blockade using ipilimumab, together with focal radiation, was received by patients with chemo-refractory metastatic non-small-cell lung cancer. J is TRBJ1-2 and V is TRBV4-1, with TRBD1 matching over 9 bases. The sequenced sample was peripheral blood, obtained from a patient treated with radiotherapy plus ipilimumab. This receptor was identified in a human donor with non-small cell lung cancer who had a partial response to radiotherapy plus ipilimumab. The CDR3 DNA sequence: TGCGCCAGCAGCCGGCAACAGGGGGCCTATGGCTACACCTTC. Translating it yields CASSRQQGAYGYTF.